The clone carrying this TCR beta chain showed up just a few times. The target antigen is unknown. CDR1 is KGHSH, CDR2 LQKENI, per germline. With 0 bases clipped from V and 7 bases from J, the junction kept 8 bases outside the gene matches. The CDR3 sequence is 15 residues long. The table came from immunoSEQ multiplex PCR; TCRdb's copy has only in-frame clones and leaves some out. Among under 80,000 clones listed, 70% to 90% were seen once. These data come from a study of T cell responses to AZD1222 COVID-19 vaccine. Overall study findings and caveats: At baseline, just six AZD1222 recipients tested seropositive.

The source material was peripheral blood, sampled 28 days after the second AZD1222 dose. The clonotype originates from an adult who received the AZD1222 COVID-19 vaccine. The chain carries TRBV18 and TRBJ2-7, with TRBD1 matching 8 bases. The CDR3 reads CASSPPGQGSREQYF. CDR3 bases: TGTGCCAGCTCACCACCCGGACAGGGATCAAGGGAGCAGTACTTC.